Sequencing of this T cell receptor (beta chain) was carried out in a study of blood T cells in healthy people across ages (dated by TCRdb to 2013 to 2016). Concerning the study at large: In model experiments, template switching captured roughly one uniquely barcoded TCR beta cDNA molecule for every two T cells. Donors of different ages were randomly distributed across sequencing lanes to avoid experimental bias. The donors were split into four age groups: young (average 16 years), middle-aged (over 35), aged (over 55) and long-lived (82). Using deep sequencing normalized with unique cDNA molecular identifiers, the study measured how TCR beta repertoire diversity changes with age. The study analyzed two additional independent replicas of 1 million unique cDNA reads from the same blood draw for two donors, one aged 18 to 29 and one aged 80 or older.

Libraries were prepared through 5' RACE. Sequencing was performed on an Illumina HiSeq 2500. A second PCR of roughly 7 to 11 cycles was run with a J-beta primer mix and a sample-barcoded 5' primer. A unique molecular identifier was introduced onto each TCR beta cDNA molecule by a template-switch 5' adaptor carrying 12 random nucleotides. Each sample yielded at least 2.5 million CDR3-containing paired-end reads. First-strand cDNA synthesis was performed from all RNA using the Mint cDNA synthesis kit, with priming by a TRBC-specific oligonucleotide. All cDNA was treated with uracil-DNA glycosylase and then went through a first 18-cycle PCR with the universal primers M1SS and BC2_uni_R. The study's processing was this. Each sample was normalized by randomly selecting 1 million high-quality reads, each carrying a distinct molecular identifier. Instead of being binned into consensus sequences, reads that shared molecular identifiers were thrown out. MiTCR, with a Q25 quality threshold and the strictest error-elimination algorithm, was used for CDR3 identification, clonotype clustering and error correction. A nonparametric unseen species model with Euler transformation was used to estimate a lower bound on total TCR beta diversity. The raw public data were reprocessed by TCRdb itself: fastp quality trimming at Q25, MiXCR clonotype calling, in-frame beta chains only. Rows are unified per CDR3 protein, each entry keeping the most common DNA and genes. TCRdb, not the original authors, processed these V and J calls. The sample table lists about 1.7 million distinct CDR3 sequences, 28% of them with a count of one. 7.7% of the sample belongs to the ten largest clones.

Overall study results and their limits: Because donor CMV infection status was unknown, age-related changes in expanded clonotypes were potentially confounded. Estimates of total diversity from one million sequenced T cells were regarded as lower bounds and underestimates. Observed TCR beta diversity per million T cells fell roughly linearly with age, and a significant reduction was already apparent by age around 40. The long-lived group showed more naive CD4+ T cells, fewer expanded clones and increased TCR diversity than the aged group, suggesting age selection. The percentage of naive T cells measured by flow cytometry correlated strongly with observed TCR beta diversity. Conclusive comparison of naive and antigen-experienced compartments was prevented by the profiling of bulk unsorted PBMCs.

Many counts were recorded for this clonotype. No cognate antigen has been identified for it. Base-call qualities are not available, and no considerably larger clone is one nucleotide away. The donors were roughly 40 Caucasian individuals from Russia, aged roughly 6 to 100 years, who were systemically healthy. Approximately 9.7 milliliters of peripheral blood were drawn from each donor into EDTA-treated Vacutainer tubes. Ficoll-Paque density-gradient centrifugation was used to isolate PBMCs, with at least 7 million per sample. Total RNA was extracted from PBMCs with Trizol reagent, with at least 6 micrograms obtained per sample. The percentages of naive CD45RAhigh/CD27high T cells were determined by flow cytometry on a PBMC aliquot from every donor. Including cysteine and phenylalanine, the CDR3 has 13 amino acids. The entry retains the CDR3 DNA only, 39 bases that are in frame from base 1. CDR1 and CDR2 (SQVTM, ANQGSEA) derive from the germline V gene. V loses 4 bases of germline sequence and J loses 0 bases, and the interval between the two ends is 9 bases.

The sample was blood. The rearrangement combines TRBV29-1 with TRBJ2-5; there is no confident call for the D gene. The clonotype was recovered from a woman aged 25 to 39 in good health. The DNA sequence is given as TGCAGCGTTGGAGGCTTCGACCAAGAGACCCAGTACTTC. This translates into CSVGGFDQETQYF.